Described below is a single T cell receptor (beta chain) sequence and its context. The V gene lost 0 bases and the J gene lost 1 base, with 6 bases spanning the gap. This CDR3 is 14 amino acids long. From germline, CDR1 is MGHRA and CDR2 YSYEKL. This record belongs to a study of blood T cell repertoires in COVID-19. Across the whole study: COVID-19 samples collected from the United States, Italy and Spain covered acute and convalescent phases. PBMCs, B-cell-depleted T cells, or T cells were the source of the cDNA or gDNA that made up the material.

The authors' processing: The authors estimated nucleated cell counts from reference gene primer amplification. Profiled with immunoSEQ multiplex PCR; TCRdb holds only in-frame clones, not every one. V and J calls plus clone size are reproduced from that table; the DNA served to infer D and trimming. The sample records under 85,000 clones, approximately 90% being singletons. Sequenced: peripheral blood. The receptor's source is a man between 65 and 85 years old with active or convalescent COVID-19. The V and J genes are TRBV4-1 and TRBJ1-1; D remains unclear. CDR3 nucleotides: TGCGCCAGCAGCCAAGACGATAGGAACACTGAAGCTTTCTTT. Its protein product is CASSQDDRNTEAFF.